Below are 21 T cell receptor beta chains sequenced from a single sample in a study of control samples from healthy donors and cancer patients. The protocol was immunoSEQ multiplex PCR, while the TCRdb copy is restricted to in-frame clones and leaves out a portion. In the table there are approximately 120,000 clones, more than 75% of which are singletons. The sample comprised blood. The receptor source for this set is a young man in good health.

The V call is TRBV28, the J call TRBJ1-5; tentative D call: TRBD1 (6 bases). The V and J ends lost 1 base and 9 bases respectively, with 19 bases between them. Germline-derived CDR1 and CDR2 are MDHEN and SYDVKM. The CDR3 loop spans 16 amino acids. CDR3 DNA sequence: TGTGCCAGCAGTTTATTGACAGGAGGTGTCTCTCGGCCCCAGCATTTT. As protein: CASSLLTGGVSRPQHF. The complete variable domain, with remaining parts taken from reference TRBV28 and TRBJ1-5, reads DVKVTQSSRYLVKRTGEKVFLECVQDMDHENMFWYRQDPGLGLRLIYFSYDVKMKEKGDIPEGYSVSREKKERFSLILESASTNQTSMYLCASSLLTGGVSRPQHFGDGTRLSIL.

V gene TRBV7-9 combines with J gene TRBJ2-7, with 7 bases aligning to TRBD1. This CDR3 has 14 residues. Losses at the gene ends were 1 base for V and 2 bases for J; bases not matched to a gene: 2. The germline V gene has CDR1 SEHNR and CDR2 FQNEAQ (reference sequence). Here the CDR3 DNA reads TGTGCCAGCAGCTTAGGAGGGGGCACCTACGAGCAGTACTTC. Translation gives CASSLGGGTYEQYF.

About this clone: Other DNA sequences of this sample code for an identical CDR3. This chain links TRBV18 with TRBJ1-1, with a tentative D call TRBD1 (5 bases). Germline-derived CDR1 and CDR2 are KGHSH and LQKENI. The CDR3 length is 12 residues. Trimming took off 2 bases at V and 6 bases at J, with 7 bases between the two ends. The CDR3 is CASSPGGAEAFF. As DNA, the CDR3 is TGTGCCAGCTCACCAGGGGGGGCTGAAGCTTTCTTT.

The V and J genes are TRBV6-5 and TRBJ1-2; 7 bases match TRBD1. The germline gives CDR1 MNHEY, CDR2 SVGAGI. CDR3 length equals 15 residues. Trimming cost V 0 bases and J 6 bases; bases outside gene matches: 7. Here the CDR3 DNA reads TGTGCCAGCAGTTACTCGAATATAGGGGGCAATGGCTACACCTTC. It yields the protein CASSYSNIGGNGYTF.

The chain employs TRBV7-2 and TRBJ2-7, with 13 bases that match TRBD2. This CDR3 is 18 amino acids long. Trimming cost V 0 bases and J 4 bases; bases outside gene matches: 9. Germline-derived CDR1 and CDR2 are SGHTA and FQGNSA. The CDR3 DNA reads TGTGCCAGCAGCTTAGCGTGGCGGACTAGCGGGAGTTCTTACGAGCAGTACTTC. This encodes CASSLAWRTSGSSYEQYF.

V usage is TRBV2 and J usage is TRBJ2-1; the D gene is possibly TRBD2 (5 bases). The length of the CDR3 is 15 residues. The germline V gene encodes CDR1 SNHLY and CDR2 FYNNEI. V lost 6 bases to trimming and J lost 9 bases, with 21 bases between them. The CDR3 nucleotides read TGTGCCAGCAGACGTCCCGTCGGGGATGAGGGTGAGCAGTTCTTC. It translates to CASRRPVGDEGEQFF.

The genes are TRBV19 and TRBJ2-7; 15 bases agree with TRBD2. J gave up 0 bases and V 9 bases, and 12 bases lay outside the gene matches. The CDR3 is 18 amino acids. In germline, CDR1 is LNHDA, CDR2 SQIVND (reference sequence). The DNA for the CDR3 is TGTGCCAGCGCCCGAGGAGGACTAGCGGGAGGGAGCTCCTACGAGCAGTACTTC. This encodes CASARGGLAGGSSYEQYF.

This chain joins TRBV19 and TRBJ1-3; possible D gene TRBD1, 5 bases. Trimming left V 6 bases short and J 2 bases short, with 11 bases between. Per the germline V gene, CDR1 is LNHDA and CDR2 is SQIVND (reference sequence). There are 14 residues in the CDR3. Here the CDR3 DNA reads TGTGCCAGTAGGGTGACAGACCCTGGAAACACCATATATTTT. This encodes CASRVTDPGNTIYF.

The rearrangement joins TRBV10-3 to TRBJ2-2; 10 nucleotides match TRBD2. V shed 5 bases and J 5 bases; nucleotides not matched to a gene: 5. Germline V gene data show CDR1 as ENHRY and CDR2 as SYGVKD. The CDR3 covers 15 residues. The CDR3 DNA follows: TGTGCCATCAGTCCTAGCGGGAGCCATACCGGGGAGCTGTTTTTT. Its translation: CAISPSGSHTGELFF.

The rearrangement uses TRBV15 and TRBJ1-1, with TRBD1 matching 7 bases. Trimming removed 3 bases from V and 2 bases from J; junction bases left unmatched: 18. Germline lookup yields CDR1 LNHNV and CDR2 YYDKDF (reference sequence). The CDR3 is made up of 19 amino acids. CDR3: CATSSTGALRIQDNTEAFF. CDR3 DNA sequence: TGTGCCACCAGCAGTACAGGGGCTCTTAGAATCCAGGATAACACTGAAGCTTTCTTT.

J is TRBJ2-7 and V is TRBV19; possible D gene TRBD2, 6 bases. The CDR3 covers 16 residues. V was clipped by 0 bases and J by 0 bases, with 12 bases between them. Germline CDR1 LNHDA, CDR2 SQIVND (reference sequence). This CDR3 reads CASSIDPSGSSYEQYF. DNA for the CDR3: TGTGCCAGTAGTATAGATCCTTCCGGGAGCTCCTACGAGCAGTACTTC.

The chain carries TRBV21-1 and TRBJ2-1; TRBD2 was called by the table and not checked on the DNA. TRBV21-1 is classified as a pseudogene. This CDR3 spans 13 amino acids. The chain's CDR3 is CASSNLGSVEQFF. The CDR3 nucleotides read TGTGCCAGCAGCAATCTCGGGTCGGTGGAGCAGTTCTTC.

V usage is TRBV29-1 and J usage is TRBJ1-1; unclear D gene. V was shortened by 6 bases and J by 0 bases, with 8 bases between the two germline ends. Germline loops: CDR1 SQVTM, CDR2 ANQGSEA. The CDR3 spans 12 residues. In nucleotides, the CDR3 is TGCAGCGTCGTGCTCCTGAACACTGAAGCTTTCTTT. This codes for CSVVLLNTEAFF.

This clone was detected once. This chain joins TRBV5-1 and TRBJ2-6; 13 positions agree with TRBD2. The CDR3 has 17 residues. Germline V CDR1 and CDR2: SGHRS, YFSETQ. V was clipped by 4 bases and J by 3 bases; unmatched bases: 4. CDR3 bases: TGCGCCAGCAGCCCGCGACTAGCGGGAGGTGGGGCCAACGTCCTGACTTTC. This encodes CASSPRLAGGGANVLTF. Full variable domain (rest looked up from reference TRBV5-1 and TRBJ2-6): KAGVTQTPRYLIKTRGQQVTLSCSPISGHRSVSWYQQTPGQGLQFLFEYFSETQRNKGNFPGRFSGRQFSNSRSEMNVSTLELGDSALYLCASSPRLAGGGANVLTFGAGSRLTVL.

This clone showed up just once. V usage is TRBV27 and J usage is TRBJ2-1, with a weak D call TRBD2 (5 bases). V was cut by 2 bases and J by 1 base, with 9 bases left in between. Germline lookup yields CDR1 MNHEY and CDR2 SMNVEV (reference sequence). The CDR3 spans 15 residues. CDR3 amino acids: CASSLVAPSYNEQFF. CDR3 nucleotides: TGTGCCAGCAGTTTAGTAGCGCCATCCTACAATGAGCAGTTCTTC.

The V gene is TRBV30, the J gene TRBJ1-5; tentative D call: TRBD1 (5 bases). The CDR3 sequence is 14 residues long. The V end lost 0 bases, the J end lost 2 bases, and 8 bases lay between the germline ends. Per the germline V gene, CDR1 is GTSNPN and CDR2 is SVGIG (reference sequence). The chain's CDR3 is CAWSVAGGNQPQHF. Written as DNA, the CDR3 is TGTGCCTGGAGTGTAGCGGGGGGCAATCAGCCCCAGCATTTT.

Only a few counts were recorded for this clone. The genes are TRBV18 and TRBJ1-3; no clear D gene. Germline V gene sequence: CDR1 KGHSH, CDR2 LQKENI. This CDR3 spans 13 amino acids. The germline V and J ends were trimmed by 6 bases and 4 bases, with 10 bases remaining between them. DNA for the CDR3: TGTGCCAGCTCTCTCGGACCGGGAAACACCATATATTTT. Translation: CASSLGPGNTIYF.

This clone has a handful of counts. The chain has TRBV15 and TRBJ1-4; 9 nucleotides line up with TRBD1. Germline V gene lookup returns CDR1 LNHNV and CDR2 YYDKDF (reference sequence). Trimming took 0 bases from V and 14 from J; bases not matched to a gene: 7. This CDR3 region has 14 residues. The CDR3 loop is CATSREWDRERLFF. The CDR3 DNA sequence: TGTGCCACCAGCAGAGAGTGGGACAGGGAAAGGCTGTTTTTT.

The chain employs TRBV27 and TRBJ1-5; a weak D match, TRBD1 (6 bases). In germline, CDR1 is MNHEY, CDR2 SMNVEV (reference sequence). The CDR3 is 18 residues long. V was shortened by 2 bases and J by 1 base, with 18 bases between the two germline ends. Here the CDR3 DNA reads TGTGCCAGCAGTTTAAAAGGGGGTAGTTTTCCGAGCAATCAGCCCCAGCATTTT. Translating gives CASSLKGGSFPSNQPQHF.

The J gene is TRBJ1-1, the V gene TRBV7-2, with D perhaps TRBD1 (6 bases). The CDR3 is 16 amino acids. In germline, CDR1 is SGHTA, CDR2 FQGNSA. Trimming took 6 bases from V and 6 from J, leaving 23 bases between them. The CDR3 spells CASSLNPGGARSEAFF. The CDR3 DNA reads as TGTGCCAGCAGTTTAAATCCTGGGGGCGCAAGGTCTGAAGCTTTCTTT.

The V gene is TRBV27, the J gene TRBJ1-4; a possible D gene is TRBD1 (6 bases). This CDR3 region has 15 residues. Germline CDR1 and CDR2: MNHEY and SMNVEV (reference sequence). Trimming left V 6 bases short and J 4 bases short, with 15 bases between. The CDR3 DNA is TGTGCCAGCAGCCCAGGGGCCTATCTTAATGAAAAACTGTTTTTT. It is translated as CASSPGAYLNEKLFF.